This section outlines one T cell receptor (beta chain) sequence together with its context. The antigen it recognizes is unknown. Base qualities are not recorded, but no much larger clone differs from it by a single base. The sample is drawn from a study of T cell responses to AZD1222 COVID-19 vaccine (dated by TCRdb to the early 2020s). With regard to the full study: A total of just over 230 trial participants underwent TCR sequencing, of whom 207 had received two doses of AZD1222 and roughly 26 had received two doses of the MenACWY control vaccine. Enrollment into the trials was organized by age into subgroups of 18-55, 56-69 and 70-plus years, and those subgroups contained 148, 28 and 57 TCR-sequenced participants, respectively. The research as a whole found: A significant rise in spike-specific TCR breadth and depth was observed after two AZD1222 doses relative to day 0 and relative to MenACWY recipients. Because no samples from the day 14 peak response were available, repertoires could be characterized only after the peak T cell response. Conclusions about previously exposed vaccinees are limited because only six or seven AZD1222 recipients were SARS-CoV-2 seropositive at baseline. In the small 56-69-year group, the increase in depth fell short of significance, most likely because of low power. Participants were mostly white British, with more females than males. The authors suggested clonal diversity may have been underestimated. Reportedly, close to half of the unique spike-specific TCRs recognized epitopes lying outside the regions that are mutated in the B.1.351 and B.1.1.7 variants. CD4 TCRs associated with the vaccine covered the entire spike protein, and the dominant responses were in regions 160-218 and 743-854.

The CDR3 regions of human TCRbeta chains were subjected to immunosequencing. As for how the authors treated the data: Repertoire TCRs were checked for matches against a reference library of SARS-CoV-2-specific TCRs that had been generated using the MIRA antigen-specificity platform. Breadth was defined as the fraction of unique TCRs that were SARS-CoV-2-associated, and depth was defined as the fraction of total T cells that were SARS-CoV-2-associated. Using the MIRA data, each spike-specific TCR was assigned both to the spike region to which the TCR was reactive and to a CD4 or CD8 class. Log10-transformed breadth and depth values were compared by one-way ANOVA with Sidak's multiple comparisons tests. TCRdb took over this immuneACCESS table, retaining in-frame rearrangements with V and J assigned. Such tables are incomplete; in checked studies, under half of the missing clones stem from an unresolved V gene, and the remainder is unexplained. V and J calls and clone size come straight from that table; D and trimming were deduced from the DNA. The sample table records around 83,000 clones; less than 95% of these occur just once. The ten largest account for 5% to 6% of the sample.

The CDR3 has 16 amino acids, counting the end cysteine and phenylalanine. Only the CDR3 DNA is retained, 48 bases long and in frame from the first base. Trimming costs V 1 base and J 2 bases, and their ends lie 14 bases apart. CDR1 and CDR2, looked up from the germline V gene (reference sequence), are LGHDT and YNNKEL. This sample's time point label indicates: about 28 days (+/-7) after the second vaccine dose. AZD1222 recipients given second doses at about 4 weeks or at about 12 weeks were pooled, since spike-specific TCR depth and breadth were not found to differ between the two schedules. Samples from vaccinated people were obtained from the UK trials COV001 and COV002, which included a single-blind randomized controlled phase 2/3 trial of AZD1222 (ChAdOx1 nCoV-19) in healthy adults. For TCRbeta chain sequencing, PBMC samples from trial participants were taken at day 0 and at day 28 after the second dose.

This sequence originates from an adult who received the AZD1222 COVID-19 vaccine. Rearrangement joined TRBV3-1 (or the pseudogene TRBV3-2) to TRBJ1-1; no D gene call is confident. The sequencing here drew on peripheral blood, taken 28 days after the second AZD1222 dose. The nucleotide sequence is given as TGTGCCAGCAGCCAAGGCTCTTTCCAAGCAAACACTGAAGCTTTCTTT. Its protein product is CASSQGSFQANTEAFF.